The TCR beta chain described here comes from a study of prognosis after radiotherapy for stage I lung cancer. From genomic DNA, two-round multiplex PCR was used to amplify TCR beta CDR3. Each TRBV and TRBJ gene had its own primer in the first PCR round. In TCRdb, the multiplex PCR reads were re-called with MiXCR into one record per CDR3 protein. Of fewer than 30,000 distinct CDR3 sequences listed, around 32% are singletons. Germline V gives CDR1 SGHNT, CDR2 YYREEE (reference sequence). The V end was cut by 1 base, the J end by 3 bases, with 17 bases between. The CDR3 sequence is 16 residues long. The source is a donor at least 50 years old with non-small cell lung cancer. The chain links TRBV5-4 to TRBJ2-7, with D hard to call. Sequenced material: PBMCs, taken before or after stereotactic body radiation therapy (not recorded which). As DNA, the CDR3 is TGTGCCAGCAGCTTGAACCCGGTGGGCACTTACTACGAGCAGTACTTC. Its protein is CASSLNPVGTYYEQYF.